This T cell receptor beta chain was observed in a study of type 1 regulatory T cells. CDR3 size: 16 residues. Trimming removed 1 base at V and 0 bases at J, with 10 bases between. Looked up from germline, CDR1 is MNHEY and CDR2 is SMNVEV (reference sequence). Remarks on this clonotype: Antigen unknown.

Study-wide points: Tr1 cells had a more restricted TCR repertoire than non-Tr1 cells.

MiXCR was run by TCRdb on the reads, yielding one entry per CDR3 protein. The data show fewer than 80,000 distinct CDR3 sequences, with more than 20% seen just once and less than 10% held by the top ten. This TCR was recovered from a human donor in good health. The chain joins TRBV27 to TRBJ1-5; no definite D call. The sequencing input was cultured type 1 regulatory T (Tr1) cells, either the whole culture or a sorted fraction (not recorded which). CDR3 sequence reads: CASSLYGRYSNQPQHF. In DNA, the CDR3 is TGTGCCAGCAGTTTATATGGACGCTATAGCAATCAGCCCCAGCATTTT.